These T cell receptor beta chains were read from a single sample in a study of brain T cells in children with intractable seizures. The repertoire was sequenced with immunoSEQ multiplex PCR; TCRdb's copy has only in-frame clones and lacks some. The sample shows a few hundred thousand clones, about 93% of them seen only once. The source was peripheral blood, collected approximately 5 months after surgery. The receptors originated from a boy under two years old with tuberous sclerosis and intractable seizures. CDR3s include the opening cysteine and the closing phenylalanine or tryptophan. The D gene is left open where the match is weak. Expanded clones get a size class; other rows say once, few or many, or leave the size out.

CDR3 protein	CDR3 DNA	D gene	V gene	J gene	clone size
CASSDASGTDTQYF	TGTGCCAGTAGTGATGCTAGCGGCACAGATACGCAGTATTTT	.	TRBV19	TRBJ2-3	.
CASSVNTGELFF	TGCGCCAGCAGTGTAAACACCGGGGAGCTGTTTTTT	.	TRBV5-1	TRBJ2-2	.
CAIGRSKDGYGYTF	TGTGCCATCGGGCGGTCTAAAGACGGCTATGGCTACACCTTC	.	TRBV19	TRBJ1-2	.
CASSLRGTDTEAFF	TGTGCCAGCAGCTTAAGGGGGACAGACACTGAAGCTTTCTTT	TRBD1	TRBV11-3	TRBJ1-1	.
CASTHTGSPSSYEQYF	TGTGCCAGCACCCACACCGGGAGCCCTAGCTCCTACGAGCAGTACTTC	.	TRBV7-9	TRBJ2-7	.
CASSRPVGGTNEKLFF	TGCGCCAGCAGCCGCCCAGTAGGGGGGACTAATGAAAAACTGTTTTTT	.	TRBV4-1	TRBJ1-4	.
CASSENRVTEAFF	TGTGCCAGCAGTGAAAATAGGGTCACTGAAGCTTTCTTT	.	TRBV6-1	TRBJ1-1	.
CSVERGGYTF	TGCAGCGTTGAAAGGGGGGGCTACACCTTC	.	TRBV29-1	TRBJ1-2	.
CASSLETGRKAAFF	TGCGCCAGCAGCTTGGAGACAGGGAGAAAGGCGGCTTTCTTT	TRBD1	TRBV5-1	TRBJ1-1	.
CASSQAGTGNYGYTF	TGCGCCAGCAGCCAAGCCGGGACAGGGAACTATGGCTACACCTTC	TRBD1	TRBV4-1	TRBJ1-2	.
CASSLPGGTGNTIYF	TGTGCCAGCAGTTTGCCGGGAGGAACTGGAAACACCATATATTTT	.	TRBV28	TRBJ1-3	.
CASSRFPGLVREQYF	TGCGCCAGCAGCCGCTTCCCGGGACTAGTACGTGAGCAGTACTTC	TRBD2	TRBV4-1	TRBJ2-7	.
CASSISGDGYTF	TGTGCCAGTAGTATTAGTGGGGACGGCTACACCTTC	.	TRBV19	TRBJ1-2	.
CASSYVSSGFSYEQYF	TGTGCCAGCAGTTACGTGTCTAGCGGTTTCTCCTACGAGCAGTACTTC	TRBD2	TRBV6-6	TRBJ2-7	.
CASSLVSGGTYEQYF	TGTGCCAGCAGCTTGGTTAGCGGGGGAACCTACGAGCAGTACTTC	TRBD2	TRBV5-6	TRBJ2-7	.
CASRRGHTQYF	TGTGCCAGCAGGAGGGGGCATACGCAGTATTTT	TRBD1	TRBV28	TRBJ2-3	.
CASSPVGGVYEQYF	TGTGCCAGTAGTCCCGTGGGGGGAGTCTACGAGCAGTACTTC	.	TRBV19	TRBJ2-7	.
CASSPSRGAGDGQFF	TGCGCCAGCAGCCCCTCGCGGGGGGCCGGGGATGGGCAGTTCTTC	TRBD2	TRBV5-1	TRBJ2-1	.
CASSPRQVWTEAFF	TGTGCCAGCAGCCCCCGACAGGTGTGGACTGAAGCTTTCTTT	.	TRBV7-9	TRBJ1-1	.
CASSLGPSGGLGYGYTF	TGCGCCAGCAGCTTGGGACCTTCAGGGGGCCTAGGCTATGGCTACACCTTC	TRBD1	TRBV5-1	TRBJ1-2	.
CAWSPVGNEQFF	TGTGCCTGGAGTCCGGTGGGGAATGAGCAGTTCTTC	.	TRBV30	TRBJ2-1	.
CASSRNSGVDEQFF	TGTGCCAGCAGCCGCAACTCCGGGGTGGATGAGCAGTTCTTC	.	TRBV3-1/TRBV3-2	TRBJ2-1	.
CAWSGTPGDYEQYF	TGTGCCTGGAGTGGGACTCCCGGCGACTACGAGCAGTACTTC	.	TRBV30	TRBJ2-7	.
CASSLTGTSGANVLTF	TGTGCCAGCAGCTTAACAGGGACTTCTGGGGCCAACGTCCTGACTTTC	.	TRBV11-1	TRBJ2-6	.
CASSFGITDTQYF	TGTGCCAGCAGCTTTGGGATCACAGATACGCAGTATTTT	.	TRBV11-3	TRBJ2-3	.
CASSRTGPDTQYF	TGTGCCAGCAGCAGGACCGGGCCAGATACGCAGTATTTT	.	TRBV5-4	TRBJ2-3	.
CASSEWTEAFF	TGTGCCAGCAGTGAATGGACTGAAGCTTTCTTT	.	TRBV6-1	TRBJ1-1	.
CASSQDAGTIWTEAFF	TGTGCCAGCAGCCAAGATGCAGGCACGATCTGGACTGAAGCTTTCTTT	.	TRBV3-1/TRBV3-2	TRBJ1-1	few
CASSSGRQGYTF	TGTGCCAGCAGTTCAGGGCGACAAGGCTACACCTTC	.	TRBV12-3/TRBV12-4	TRBJ1-2	.
CASSQGWDVGYEQYF	TGTGCCAGCAGCCAAGGATGGGACGTAGGCTACGAGCAGTACTTC	.	TRBV3-1/TRBV3-2	TRBJ2-7	.
CASSWGGQSYEKLFF	TGTGCCAGCAGCTGGGGGGGACAGTCCTATGAAAAACTGTTTTTT	TRBD1	TRBV27	TRBJ1-4	.
CASSLVEALPGELFF	TGTGCCAGCAGCTTAGTCGAGGCCCTCCCCGGGGAGCTGTTTTTT	.	TRBV7-2	TRBJ2-2	.
CASKEETEAFF	TGTGCCAGCAAGGAGGAAACTGAAGCTTTCTTT	.	TRBV2	TRBJ1-1	few
CASSQEQNSVTGELFF	TGTGCCAGCAGCCAAGAGCAGAATAGCGTTACCGGGGAGCTGTTTTTT	.	TRBV3-1/TRBV3-2	TRBJ2-2	.
CASSLASTGVNEKLFF	TGCGCCAGCAGCTTGGCCTCGACAGGGGTTAATGAAAAACTGTTTTTT	TRBD1	TRBV5-1	TRBJ1-4	.
CASSYKTGLNSPLHF	TGTGCCAGCAGTTACAAAACAGGGCTCAATTCACCCCTCCACTTT	.	TRBV2	TRBJ1-6	.
CASSDWGIPNEKLFF	TGTGCCAGCAGTGATTGGGGGATACCAAATGAAAAACTGTTTTTT	.	TRBV2	TRBJ1-4	.
CASRYGFPDTQYF	TGTGCCAGCAGATACGGGTTTCCAGATACGCAGTATTTT	.	TRBV6-5	TRBJ2-3	.
CASSLRTRLNTEAFF	TGTGCCAGCAGTTTGCGGACGAGATTGAACACTGAAGCTTTCTTT	.	TRBV6-5	TRBJ1-1	many
CASSLVGSTNYGYTF	TGTGCCAGCAGTTTGGTGGGCAGTACTAACTATGGCTACACCTTC	.	TRBV27	TRBJ1-2	once
CASKPLDRGYEQYF	TGTGCCAGCAAGCCATTGGACAGGGGCTACGAGCAGTACTTC	TRBD1	TRBV2	TRBJ2-7	.
CAGRGDRESPGELFF	TGTGCCGGAAGAGGGGACAGGGAAAGTCCCGGGGAGCTGTTTTTT	TRBD1	TRBV7-9	TRBJ2-2	.
CASSFAGGGTDTQYF	TGTGCCAGCAGCTTTGCAGGGGGGGGCACAGATACGCAGTATTTT	.	TRBV5-4	TRBJ2-3	.
CASSLSRTELKLFF	TGTGCCAGCAGCTTAAGCCGGACAGAATTAAAACTGTTTTTT	.	TRBV7-8	TRBJ1-4	.
CASSAQSGSGSGANVLTF	TGTGCCAGCAGCGCTCAGAGTGGGAGTGGCTCTGGGGCCAACGTCCTGACTTTC	.	TRBV9	TRBJ2-6	.
CASSLVLAGDTQYF	TGCGCCAGCAGCTTGGTTCTAGCGGGAGATACGCAGTATTTT	TRBD2	TRBV5-1	TRBJ2-3	.
CASSFLANQETQYF	TGTGCCAGCAGTTTTCTGGCGAATCAAGAGACCCAGTACTTC	.	TRBV27	TRBJ2-5	.
CAWRHKVHAFF	TGTGCCTGGAGGCACAAGGTACATGCTTTCTTT	.	TRBV30	TRBJ1-1	.
CASSQGGLAGSKNIQYF	TGCGCCAGCAGCCAAGGGGGGCTAGCAGGTTCCAAAAACATTCAGTACTTC	.	TRBV4-1	TRBJ2-4	.